The next 18 T cell receptor beta chains were all read from a single sample in a study of OX40 agonist ivuxolimab in advanced cancers. Measured with immunoSEQ multiplex PCR; TCRdb has only the in-frame clones, and not every one. The repertoire holds roughly 75,000 clones, with roughly 92% as singletons. Sequencing used CD4+ or CD8+ T cells sorted from blood, obtained in a trial of the OX40 agonist ivuxolimab. The receptors come from an adult with an advanced solid tumor such as melanoma, head and neck, liver or kidney cancer.

This chain uses TRBV6-6 with TRBJ1-2, with TRBD1 as a possible D gene (5 bases). CDR1 is MNHNY and CDR2 is SVGAGI in the germline V gene (reference sequence). The CDR3 loop spans 16 amino acids. Trimming removed 2 bases from V and 4 bases from J, with 17 bases in between. The CDR3 DNA reads as TGTGCCAGCAGTTACGCGGGGGAGGGTGGGATCTATGGCTACACCTTC. Translation: CASSYAGEGGIYGYTF.

The rearrangement links TRBV27 to TRBJ1-5, with TRBD1 as a possible D gene (6 bases). Germline V lookup: CDR1 MNHEY, CDR2 SMNVEV (reference sequence). Trimming left V 5 bases short and J 8 bases short, with 16 bases between. The CDR3 runs to 14 residues. This chain's CDR3 is CASSLRGGLEPQHF. CDR3 bases: TGTGCCAGCAGTCTAAGAGGGGGGCTTGAGCCCCAGCATTTT.

The chain has TRBV27 and TRBJ1-5, with 11 bases identical to TRBD1. V trimming: 5 bases; J trimming: 6 bases; junction bases outside the gene matches: 9. The germline V gene has CDR1 MNHEY and CDR2 SMNVEV (reference sequence). The CDR3 contains 16 residues. CDR3 region: CASSKEGQGEGQPQHF. Written as DNA, the CDR3 is TGTGCCAGCAGTAAAGAGGGACAGGGGGAAGGTCAGCCCCAGCATTTT.

V usage is TRBV11-2 and J usage is TRBJ2-7; tentative D call: TRBD2 (6 bases). The CDR3 is 13 residues long. V was trimmed by 4 bases and J by 2 bases, leaving 9 bases between them. The germline gives CDR1 SGHAT, CDR2 FQNNGV. CDR3 sequence reads: CASSSSGAYEQYF. In nucleotides, the CDR3 is TGTGCCAGCAGCTCCTCGGGAGCCTACGAGCAGTACTTC.

The CDR3 protein is CASSLGLTGEQYF. Here the CDR3 DNA reads TGTGCCAGCAGTCTAGGACTGACGGGGGAGCAGTACTTC. The chain has TRBV27 and TRBJ2-7; perhaps TRBD2 as D (5 bases). CDR3 length equals 13 residues. In germline, CDR1 is MNHEY, CDR2 SMNVEV (reference sequence). Between the trimmed V and J ends, which lost 5 bases and 7 bases, there was a span of 15 bases.

The V and J genes are TRBV10-1 and TRBJ2-5; perhaps TRBD2 as D (5 bases). CDR3 length: 13 residues. CDR1 is WNHNN and CDR2 is SYGVQD in the germline V gene (reference sequence). Deletions cut 8 bases from V and 4 bases from J, with 14 bases between. The CDR3 DNA reads as TGCGCCAGCCGGAGAGGGTTGGGAGAGACCCAGTACTTC. Translating gives CASRRGLGETQYF.

V and J are TRBV10-1 and TRBJ2-7; possible D gene TRBD2, 5 bases. Germline V lookup: CDR1 WNHNN, CDR2 SYGVQD (reference sequence). V gave up 0 bases and J gave up 7 bases, with 13 bases separating them. The CDR3 length is 14 residues. This CDR3 reads CASSESGMEGEQYF. For the CDR3, the DNA is TGCGCCAGCAGTGAGTCCGGGATGGAAGGTGAGCAGTACTTC.

This clone showed up just once. The chain employs TRBV25-1 and TRBJ2-7; the D gene is possibly TRBD1 (5 bases). Germline CDR1 is MGHDK and CDR2 is SYGVNS. Trimming shortened V by 2 bases and J by 2 bases, and 16 bases separated the two germline ends. The CDR3 has 16 residues. CDR3 in amino acids: CASSEPRAQAAYEQYF. The DNA of the CDR3 is TGTGCCAGCAGTGAACCCCGGGCACAGGCCGCCTACGAGCAGTACTTC.

This sequence joins TRBV5-1 and TRBJ1-1, with D unclear. This CDR3 has 12 amino acids. CDR1 is SGHRS, CDR2 YFSETQ, per germline. Trimming removed 2 bases at V and 3 bases at J, with 5 bases between. DNA for the CDR3: TGCGCCAGCAGCTTAGATTACACTGAAGCTTTCTTT. It specifies CASSLDYTEAFF.

This chain joins TRBV7-8 and TRBJ2-3; D unresolved. CDR1 SGHVS and CDR2 FQNEAQ come from the germline V gene. The CDR3 spans 14 residues. V dropped 4 bases and J dropped 3 bases, with 11 bases sitting between them. CDR3 sequence (DNA): TGTGCCAGCAGCTCCCGGAGTGGGACAGATACGCAGTATTTT. Protein sequence: CASSSRSGTDTQYF.

DNA for the CDR3: TGTGCCAGCAGTGAAGTTTCACCCCTCCACTTT. It translates to CASSEVSPLHF. The rearrangement links TRBV6-1 to TRBJ1-6, with D hard to call. Germline CDR1 is MNHNS and CDR2 is SASEGT. The CDR3 spans 11 residues. Between the trimmed V and J ends, which lost 1 base and 9 bases, there was a span of 1 base.

V and J are TRBV9 and TRBJ2-7, with no clear D. The germline V gene has CDR1 SGDLS and CDR2 YYNGEE. Trimming removed 0 bases at V and 6 bases at J, with 10 bases between. The CDR3 loop spans 13 amino acids. CDR3 amino acids: CASSVGDRSEQYF. DNA of the CDR3: TGTGCCAGCAGCGTAGGAGATAGATCCGAGCAGTACTTC.

The gene calls are TRBV27 and TRBJ2-1; 7 nucleotides line up with TRBD1. The germline V gene has CDR1 MNHEY and CDR2 SMNVEV (reference sequence). The CDR3 consists of 14 residues. The junction had 8 bases not matched to a gene; V was cut back by 8 bases and J by 4 bases. The CDR3 spells CASGTVWTYNEQFF. The CDR3 DNA is TGTGCCAGCGGGACAGTGTGGACGTACAATGAGCAGTTCTTC.

Here the CDR3 DNA reads TGCGCCAGCAGCCAAGATCCGGGGCTCGGAAACACCATATATTTT. Translating it yields CASSQDPGLGNTIYF. This chain connects TRBV4-3 to TRBJ1-3, with a possible D match to TRBD1 (5 bases). Trimming stripped 0 bases from V and 4 bases from J, with 10 bases between. Germline values: CDR1 LGHNA, CDR2 YSLEER. There are 15 residues in the CDR3.

This rearrangement joins TRBV29-1 to TRBJ2-7; D is perhaps TRBD2 (5 bases). The CDR3 sequence is 13 residues long. Trimming removed 4 bases at V and 2 bases at J, with 12 bases between. Germline values: CDR1 SQVTM, CDR2 ANQGSEA. CDR3 amino acids: CSVVGRGTYEQYF. The CDR3 DNA is TGCAGCGTTGTAGGAAGAGGGACCTACGAGCAGTACTTC.

The chain joins TRBV11-2 to TRBJ2-5; possible D gene TRBD1, 5 bases. Germline V gene sequence: CDR1 SGHAT, CDR2 FQNNGV. This CDR3 region has 15 residues. V lost 5 bases to trimming and J lost 2 bases, with 15 bases between them. The CDR3 nucleotides are TGTGCCAGCAGCGTGACAGCCAACACACAAGAGACCCAGTACTTC. This encodes CASSVTANTQETQYF.

The V and J genes are TRBV7-6 and TRBJ2-2; D unclear. The CDR3 runs to 14 residues. Germline values: CDR1 SGHVS, CDR2 FNYEAQ. Between the trimmed V and J ends, which lost 1 base and 2 bases, there was a span of 5 bases. In nucleotides, the CDR3 is TGTGCCAGCAGCTTAGGGGCCAACACCGGGGAGCTGTTTTTT. Its translation: CASSLGANTGELFF.

V usage is TRBV9 and J usage is TRBJ2-3, with D possibly matching TRBD2 (5 bases). Trimming removed 4 bases at V and 2 bases at J, with 14 bases between. The CDR3 has 15 residues. Looked up from germline, CDR1 is SGDLS and CDR2 is YYNGEE. The CDR3 DNA sequence: TGTGCCAGCAGCAAACTAGTGGTGGCCACAGATACGCAGTATTTT. Amino acids: CASSKLVVATDTQYF.